This passage covers 27 T cell receptor beta chains from one sample sequenced in a study of regulatory T cells in long-lasting Graves disease (dated by TCRdb to the early 2020s). The time point label of this sample denotes: newly diagnosed GD, antithyroid drugs for less than 3 months. RNA was extracted from PBMCs in TRIzol for both TCR sequencing and RNA sequencing. The library was produced with multiplex PCR. Sequencer: Illumina HiSeq 4000. To build TCR beta libraries, CDR3 regions were amplified by Arm-PCR using iRepertoire HTBI primers. The public sequencing data were trimmed at Q25 with fastp and processed into clonotypes with MiXCR by TCRdb, which kept only in-frame beta chains. One record per CDR3 amino acid sequence lists the most common genes and DNA. Across this sample there are 530,000 or so distinct CDR3 sequences, with 15% to 20% seen only once. The ten top clones hold around 12% of the sample.

These data also formed part of another study, on T cells in Graves' hyperthyroidism and ophthalmopathy.

The sample consisted of peripheral blood mononuclear cells (PBMCs), taken at new diagnosis, from a patient treated with antithyroid drugs. All receptors come from a man aged 18 to 30 with Graves disease. Donor details come from another sample of the same person, matched by shared clones.

This clonotype appeared a few times. This chain connects TRBV29-1 to TRBJ1-6, with 7 bases lining up with TRBD1. Germline values: CDR1 SQVTM, CDR2 ANQGSEA. The CDR3 loop spans 13 amino acids. After removal of 1 base from V and 10 bases from J, the junction contained 4 bases not matched to a gene. The CDR3 is CSVEGGTASPLHF. The CDR3 DNA reads TGCAGCGTTGAAGGTGGGACAGCCTCACCCCTCCACTTT.

The chain links TRBV29-1 to TRBJ2-3; D remains ambiguous. CDR1 is SQVTM, CDR2 ANQGSEA, per germline. This CDR3 is 17 amino acids long. Trimming removed 0 bases from V and 0 bases from J, with 16 bases in between. CDR3 nucleotide sequence: TGCAGCGTTGAAGATCTTCTCTTGGCGGAGAGCACAGATACGCAGTATTTT. Translating gives CSVEDLLLAESTDTQYF.

This clonotype was observed many times. The chain employs TRBV3-1 and TRBJ2-5; D remains ambiguous. The CDR3 extends over 12 amino acids. Germline V CDR1 and CDR2: LGHDT, YNNKEL (reference sequence). Trimming stripped 0 bases from V and 5 bases from J, with 4 bases between. The CDR3 sequence: CASSQDRETQYF. CDR3 in DNA: TGTGCCAGCAGCCAAGATCGGGAGACCCAGTACTTC.

In its sample, this clonotype was seen many times. The chain is built from TRBV2 and TRBJ2-7; a weak D match, TRBD2 (5 bases). The germline CDR1 and CDR2 sequences are SNHLY and FYNNEI. The ends were cut back, 3 bases at V and 0 bases at J, with 15 bases in the middle. CDR3 length: 16 residues. The CDR3 DNA reads as TGTGCCAGCAGTGACGCCCCGGGGATTAGCTCCTACGAGCAGTACTTC. Its translation is CASSDAPGISSYEQYF.

Ten or more counts support this clonotype. The gene calls are TRBV2 and TRBJ2-7; D gene unclear. The germline CDR1 and CDR2 sequences are SNHLY and FYNNEI. Trimming stripped 0 bases from V and 3 bases from J, with 6 bases between. The CDR3 contains 13 residues. The DNA of the CDR3 is TGTGCCAGCAGTGAAGCGCAAGACTACGAGCAGTACTTC. This translates into CASSEAQDYEQYF.

This chain joins TRBV19 and TRBJ1-1; TRBD1 is a possible D gene (5 bases). The CDR3 runs to 14 residues. In germline, CDR1 is LNHDA, CDR2 SQIVND (reference sequence). With 1 base removed from V and 5 bases from J, the gap between germline ends came to 11 bases. The CDR3 sequence is CASSIAGVGTEAFF. The CDR3 nucleotides are TGTGCCAGTAGTATAGCGGGGGTGGGAACTGAAGCTTTCTTT.

This clonotype has just a few counts. The chain uses TRBV19 and TRBJ2-7; 10 nucleotides align to TRBD2. Germline V gene data show CDR1 as LNHDA and CDR2 as SQIVND (reference sequence). V trimming: 8 bases; J trimming: 0 bases; junction bases outside the gene matches: 4. The CDR3 contains 14 residues. The CDR3 DNA follows: TGTGCCAGTTGGCTAGCGGGAGTCTCCTACGAGCAGTACTTC. It codes for CASWLAGVSYEQYF.

In its sample, this clonotype was seen many times. The chain has TRBV7-9 and TRBJ2-7; 12 nucleotides match TRBD2. The trim removed 3 bases at V and 0 bases at J, leaving 6 bases unmatched. Germline assignment: CDR1 SEHNR and CDR2 FQNEAQ (reference sequence). The CDR3 is made up of 17 amino acids. Written as DNA, the CDR3 is TGTGCCAGCAGCTTTGGGACTAGCGGGTCCCTCTCCTACGAGCAGTACTTC. Residues: CASSFGTSGSLSYEQYF. The entire variable domain, with the rest obtained from reference TRBV7-9 and TRBJ2-7, is as follows: DTGVSQNPRHKITKRGQNVTFRCDPISEHNRLYWYRQTLGQGPEFLTYFQNEAQLEKSRLLSDRFSAERPKGSFSTLEIQRTEQGDSAMYLCASSFGTSGSLSYEQYFGPGTRLTVT.

Only a few counts were recorded for this clonotype. This rearrangement joins TRBV14 to TRBJ2-3; no reliable D call. Germline lookup yields CDR1 SGHDN and CDR2 FVKESK. The CDR3 consists of 17 residues. V was shortened by 0 bases and J by 1 base, with 14 bases between the two germline ends. CDR3 sequence: CASSQDPRIFRTDTQYF. The CDR3 DNA follows: TGTGCCAGCAGCCAAGATCCCCGGATATTTCGCACAGATACGCAGTATTTT.

In this sample, this clonotype turned up many times. The gene calls are TRBV28 and TRBJ2-7, with 10 bases identical to TRBD2. Germline V gene data show CDR1 as MDHEN and CDR2 as SYDVKM. The length of the CDR3 is 17 residues. Losses at the gene ends were 4 bases for V and 0 bases for J; bases not matched to a gene: 9. The CDR3 nucleotides read TGTGCCAGCAGTTCGAACACAGCGGGAGGGAGCTCCTACGAGCAGTACTTC. This translates into CASSSNTAGGSSYEQYF.

This clonotype was seen a handful of times. V gene TRBV20-1 combines with J gene TRBJ2-7, with 8 bases matching TRBD1. Unmatched junction bases numbered 11, after V lost 4 bases and J lost 3 bases. The CDR3 has 15 residues. The V gene's germline CDR1 is DFQATT and CDR2 SNEGSKA (reference sequence). The CDR3 region is CSAKAPQGAGYEQYF. The CDR3 DNA reads TGCAGTGCTAAAGCGCCTCAGGGGGCCGGCTACGAGCAGTACTTC.

To note about this clonotype: One base away lies a much larger clone, so this may be a sequencing read error. V and J are TRBV12-3 or TRBV12-4 and TRBJ2-1; 12 nucleotides line up with TRBD2. The CDR3 runs to 16 residues. The CDR3 DNA sequence: TGTGCCAGCAGGGGGACTAGCGGGTTGGTCGGGGAGACCCAGTGCTTC. Protein sequence: CASRGTSGLVGETQCF.

This clonotype was detected a few times. The chain uses TRBV20-1 and TRBJ1-1; D may be TRBD1 (6 bases). The CDR3 extends over 13 amino acids. The germline V gene has CDR1 DFQATT and CDR2 SNEGSKA (reference sequence). Trimming pared 6 bases from V and 1 base from J, leaving 12 bases between. CDR3 DNA: TGCAGTGCCCTAACAGGGAAGAACACTGAAGCTTTCTTT. Residues: CSALTGKNTEAFF.

This clonotype was observed a few times. Germline and junction disagree at one end, which may indicate a read error. The chain recombines TRBV28 with TRBJ1-5, with TRBD1 as a possible D gene (6 bases). CDR1 is MDHEN and CDR2 is SYDVKM in the germline V gene. The CDR3 totals 16 residues. The CDR3 nucleotides are TGTGCCAGCAGCCCGAACAGGGATGGCAACAATCAGCCCCGGCATTTT. Its translation: CASSPNRDGNNQPRHF. Full variable domain (missing parts from reference TRBV28 and TRBJ1-5): DVKVTQSSRYLVKRTGEKVFLECVQDMDHENMFWYRQDPGLGLRLIYFSYDVKMKEKGDIPEGYSVSREKKERFSLILESASTNQTSMYLCASSPNRDGNNQPRHFGDGTRLSIL.

The gene calls are TRBV19 and TRBJ2-1; maybe TRBD1 (7 bases). Germline loops: CDR1 LNHDA, CDR2 SQIVND (reference sequence). V gave up 6 bases and J gave up 8 bases, with 14 bases separating them. CDR3 length equals 13 residues. The CDR3 protein is CASSAGGGYEQFF. CDR3 nucleotides: TGTGCCAGTAGCGCCGGAGGGGGCTATGAGCAGTTCTTC.

This clonotype was recorded at least ten times. The chain uses TRBV20-1 and TRBJ1-4; TRBD1 agrees at 7 bases. The CDR3 has 12 residues. V gave up 6 bases and J gave up 7 bases; unmatched junction bases: 5. From germline, CDR1 is DFQATT and CDR2 SNEGSKA (reference sequence). CDR3 amino acids: CSALKGAEKLFF. The DNA of the CDR3 is TGCAGTGCATTAAAGGGGGCTGAAAAACTGTTTTTT.

This rearrangement joins TRBV20-1 to TRBJ2-3; D unclear. This CDR3 spans 13 amino acids. Trimming took off 5 bases at V and 0 bases at J, with 9 bases between the two ends. Germline assignment: CDR1 DFQATT and CDR2 SNEGSKA (reference sequence). The CDR3 sequence is CSAYQPSTDTQYF. As DNA, the CDR3 is TGCAGTGCTTACCAACCCAGCACAGATACGCAGTATTTT.

This clonotype came up once. Germline and junction disagree at one end, which may indicate a read error. The genes are TRBV15 and TRBJ1-5; D remains unclear. From germline, CDR1 is LNHNV and CDR2 YYDKDF (reference sequence). The CDR3 is 13 residues long. CDR3 sequence (DNA): TGTGCCATCAGCGCACAACTTAATCAGCCCCAGCATTTT. It yields the protein CAISAQLNQPQHF. Complete variable domain (other parts from reference TRBV15 and TRBJ1-5): DAMVIQNPRYQVTQFGKPVTLSCSQTLNHNVMYWYQQKSSQAPKLLFHYYDKDFNNEADTPDNFQSRRPNTSFCFLDIRSPGLGDTAMYLCAISAQLNQPQHFGDGTRLSIL.

This clonotype was counted only a few times. The chain combines TRBV11-2 with TRBJ2-1; weak D call: TRBD1 (6 bases). This CDR3 is 16 amino acids long. The germline V and J ends were trimmed by 0 bases and 7 bases, with 16 bases remaining between them. Germline assignment: CDR1 SGHAT and CDR2 FQNNGV. CDR3 amino acids: CASSLDLTGWSNEQFF. DNA of the CDR3: TGTGCCAGCAGCTTAGATCTAACAGGGTGGTCGAATGAGCAGTTCTTC. Full variable domain (rest looked up from reference TRBV11-2 and TRBJ2-1): EAGVAQSPRYKIIEKRQSVAFWCNPISGHATLYWYQQILGQGPKLLIQFQNNGVVDDSQLPKDRFSAERLKGVDSTLKIQPAKLEDSAVYLCASSLDLTGWSNEQFFGPGTRLTVL.

This clonotype was observed at least ten times. V usage is TRBV12-3 or TRBV12-4 and J usage is TRBJ1-5, with 7 positions matching TRBD1. V shed 6 bases, J shed 7 bases, and the junction held 9 bases outside the gene matches. The CDR3 length is 14 residues. CDR3 nucleotide sequence: TGTGCCAGCAGCCAAGACAGGGTTACGCAGCCCCAGCATTTT. This encodes CASSQDRVTQPQHF.

The V and J genes are TRBV7-6 and TRBJ2-1, with 16 positions matching TRBD2. The germline gives CDR1 SGHVS, CDR2 FNYEAQ. The CDR3 spans 20 residues. The junction had 11 bases not matched to a gene; V was cut back by 5 bases and J by 1 base. CDR3 sequence: CASSPNTGTSGRGSYNEQFF. The CDR3 DNA follows: TGTGCCAGCAGCCCTAACACCGGGACTAGCGGGAGGGGATCCTACAATGAGCAGTTCTTC.

V usage is TRBV6-1 and J usage is TRBJ2-7; D not certain. The CDR3 totals 10 residues. V lost 7 bases to trimming and J lost 4 bases, with 5 bases between them. Germline values: CDR1 MNHNS, CDR2 SASEGT. For the CDR3, the DNA is TGTGCCAGCAATAGATACGAGCAGTACTTC. Protein product: CASNRYEQYF.

This clonotype was observed many times. The chain links TRBV28 to TRBJ2-7; 11 bases agree with TRBD2. The length of the CDR3 is 15 residues. V dropped 3 bases and J dropped 4; count of bases not matched to a gene: 5. Germline lookup yields CDR1 MDHEN and CDR2 SYDVKM. The DNA for the CDR3 is TGTGCCAGCAGTTTCCGGGGACTAGCGGAATACGAGCAGTACTTC. Amino acids: CASSFRGLAEYEQYF.

There are many counts of this clonotype. The J gene is TRBJ1-1, the V gene TRBV11-3; a possible D gene is TRBD1 (6 bases). This CDR3 comprises 16 residues. V was shortened by 3 bases and J by 0 bases, with 14 bases between the two germline ends. Germline loops: CDR1 SGHNT, CDR2 YENEEA. The CDR3 nucleotides read TGTGCCAGCAGCTTCGACAGGTATTGCATGAACACTGAAGCTTTCTTT. It specifies CASSFDRYCMNTEAFF.

This clonotype has just a few counts. This is likely a read error, given that the CDR3 carries no conserved phenylalanine or tryptophan at its end. This rearrangement joins TRBV2 to TRBJ2-1; tentatively, D is TRBD2 (6 bases). Looked up from germline, CDR1 is SNHLY and CDR2 is FYNNEI. V lost 2 bases and J 5 bases, leaving 22 bases between the germline ends. This CDR3 is built from 18 residues. The CDR3 reads CASSELPTSGSTDNEQFS. For the CDR3, the DNA is TGTGCCAGCAGTGAACTCCCCACTTCCGGGAGTACGGACAATGAGCAGTTCTCC.

This clonotype was seen only once. This chain connects TRBV5-6 to TRBJ1-2; no clear D gene. V was shortened by 1 base and J by 8 bases, with 9 bases between the two germline ends. CDR1 and CDR2 (germline): SGHDT, YYEEEE. CDR3 length: 12 residues. The CDR3 coding sequence is TGTGCCAGCAGCTTGTCAGTGGGGGGCTACACCTTC. It translates to CASSLSVGGYTF.

The rearrangement links TRBV6-1 to TRBJ2-7; 12 bases are shared with TRBD1. The trim removed 6 bases at V and 6 bases at J, leaving 9 bases unmatched. The CDR3 covers 15 residues. The germline gives CDR1 MNHNS, CDR2 SASEGT. The chain's CDR3 is CASSPPGQGAFEQYF. DNA of the CDR3: TGTGCCAGCAGCCCGCCGGGACAGGGGGCATTCGAGCAGTACTTC.